The clone carrying this T cell receptor (beta chain) was observed once. The antigen remains unidentified. This record comes from a study of Graves' ophthalmopathy and Graves' hyperthyroidism. About the research overall: Upon initial diagnosis and before any treatment, peripheral blood was collected. Study-level results: Distinction of ophthalmopathy from stable hyperthyroidism by a 13-signature model reached roughly 87% sensitivity and roughly 78% specificity. Predictions made by the model for ophthalmopathy progression reached more than 55% sensitivity and about 72% specificity. Detection in blood was also observed for most expanded thyroid clonotypes above 0.001 frequency.

Looked up from germline, CDR1 is PRHDT and CDR2 is FYEKMQ (reference sequence). This CDR3 comprises 12 residues. The V end lost 5 bases, the J end lost 8 bases, and 12 bases lay between the germline ends. Amplification of TCR beta CDR3 regions used RNA transcripts. Second-round multiplex PCR came after first-round RT-PCR with HTBI primers. TCRdb passed the multiplex PCR reads through MiXCR, listing each CDR3 protein once. The table shows around 670,000 distinct CDR3 sequences, with 40% occurring only once. The chain combines TRBV13 with TRBJ1-1, with D possibly matching TRBD1 (5 bases). The source of this sequence is an adult man with Graves' ophthalmopathy. Sequencing was done on a sample of peripheral blood. The CDR3 spells CASSPRGFEAFF. The CDR3 nucleotides are TGTGCCAGCAGCCCTCGGGGGTTCGAAGCTTTCTTT.